This T cell receptor beta chain was documented in a study of blood T cell repertoires in COVID-19. Study context: Donors in Cohort 3 who had recovered were those with two negative PCRs, healthcare professional clearance, or resolution of their symptoms.

The germline gives CDR1 SSHAT, CDR2 FNYEAQ (reference sequence). The CDR3 is made up of 15 amino acids. Data came from immunoSEQ multiplex PCR; TCRdb stores just in-frame clones and leaves some out. Counted here are 200,000 to 250,000 clones, 86% occurring once; the ten biggest clones make up approximately 3.1%. In regard to this clone: The junction differs from germline at one of its ends, possibly a read error.

This receptor was identified in a woman in her forties or fifties in a cohort exposed to, infected with or recovered from COVID-19 (not recorded which). Source material: PBMCs or T cells enriched from blood (not recorded which). The chain couples TRBV7-7 to TRBJ2-1, with 10 bases fitting TRBD2. This CDR3 is CASSLVAGGYNEQFF. As DNA, the CDR3 is TGTGCTAGCAGCTTAGTAGCGGGGGGTTACAATGAGCAGTTCTTC.